These 16 T cell receptor beta chains came from one sample sequenced in a study of blood T cell repertoires in COVID-19. Using immunoSEQ multiplex PCR, the repertoire was profiled, and TCRdb retains in-frame clones only, with some absent. The data show 150,000 to 200,000 clones, 75% to 90% seen once. Sequenced material: PBMCs or T cells enriched from blood (not recorded which). These receptors were collected from a woman aged 18-30 years who had recovered from COVID-19.

This clone was observed a single time. J is TRBJ2-1 and V is TRBV19; TRBD2 matches 11 bases. Germline V lookup: CDR1 LNHDA, CDR2 SQIVND (reference sequence). With V trimmed by 5 bases and J by 1 base, 4 bases remained unmatched. CDR3 length equals 16 residues. The CDR3 DNA reads as TGTGCCAGTAGTCCCCGGACTAGCGGGTCCTACAATGAGCAGTTCTTC. Encoded protein: CASSPRTSGSYNEQFF.

The chain joins TRBV5-1 to TRBJ2-1; a weak D match, TRBD2 (5 bases). With 7 bases removed from V and 6 bases from J, the gap between germline ends came to 8 bases. The CDR3 runs to 11 residues. Looked up from germline, CDR1 is SGHRS and CDR2 is YFSETQ. In nucleotides, the CDR3 is TGCGCCAGCGGACTGGCCAATGAGCAGTTCTTC. Protein sequence: CASGLANEQFF.

The V call is TRBV7-8, the J call TRBJ2-2; D is perhaps TRBD1 (7 bases). Per the germline V gene, CDR1 is SGHVS and CDR2 is FQNEAQ. Trimming removed 5 bases from V and 5 bases from J, with 9 bases in between. The CDR3 has 13 residues. The CDR3 sequence: CASSPGGTGELFF. The CDR3 DNA reads as TGTGCCAGCAGCCCAGGGGGGACCGGGGAGCTGTTTTTT. Drawing the rest from reference TRBV7-8 and TRBJ2-2, the complete variable domain is GAGVSQSPRYKVAKRGQDVALRCDPISGHVSLFWYQQALGQGPEFLTYFQNEAQLDKSGLPSDRFFAERPEGSVSTLKIQRTQQEDSAVYLCASSPGGTGELFFGEGSRLTVL.

The V and J genes are TRBV7-8 and TRBJ2-3; D remains ambiguous. The CDR3 is 13 residues long. Germline lookup yields CDR1 SGHVS and CDR2 FQNEAQ. Between the trimmed V and J ends, which lost 5 bases and 6 bases, there was a span of 12 bases. The CDR3 spells CASSRSSLDTQYF. In DNA form, the CDR3 reads TGTGCCAGCAGCCGGAGTAGCTTGGATACGCAGTATTTT.

The rearrangement uses TRBV2 and TRBJ2-3; 13 nucleotides agree with TRBD2. CDR1 SNHLY and CDR2 FYNNEI come from the germline V gene. After removal of 6 bases from V and 6 bases from J, the junction contained 3 bases not matched to a gene. The CDR3 length is 14 residues. Here the CDR3 DNA reads TGTGCCAGCAGGACTAGCGGGAGGAGGGATACGCAGTATTTT. Encoded protein: CASRTSGRRDTQYF.

The chain is built from TRBV7-9 and TRBJ1-2; 7 bases fit TRBD1. The CDR3 sequence is 13 residues long. Germline V gene data show CDR1 as SEHNR and CDR2 as FQNEAQ (reference sequence). After removal of 4 bases from V and 7 bases from J, the junction contained 6 bases not matched to a gene. The CDR3 spells CASSSRGFGGYTF. The CDR3 DNA reads as TGTGCCAGCAGCTCCAGGGGGTTTGGTGGCTACACCTTC.

V and J are TRBV14 and TRBJ2-7; 9 positions match TRBD1. Germline-derived CDR1 and CDR2 are SGHDN and FVKESK. CDR3 length: 15 residues. Unmatched junction bases numbered 2, after V lost 1 base and J lost 1 base. The CDR3: CASSQVGTGSYEQYF. CDR3 nucleotide sequence: TGTGCCAGCAGCCAAGTCGGGACAGGGTCCTACGAGCAGTACTTC.

The chain recombines TRBV7-8 with TRBJ1-6, with D maybe TRBD1 (5 bases). Germline-derived CDR1 and CDR2 are SGHVS and FQNEAQ. The length of the CDR3 is 15 residues. V was shortened by 4 bases and J by 6 bases, with 13 bases between the two germline ends. This CDR3 is CASSSPTGLNSPLHF. In DNA form, the CDR3 reads TGTGCCAGCAGCTCGCCAACAGGTCTTAATTCACCCCTCCACTTT.

This clone was seen more than once but under ten times. This chain joins TRBV4-1 and TRBJ2-2; possible D gene TRBD1, 5 bases. The V end lost 3 bases, the J end lost 6 bases, and 5 bases lay between the germline ends. The length of the CDR3 is 12 residues. The V gene's germline CDR1 is MGHRA and CDR2 YSYEKL. Here the CDR3 DNA reads TGCGCCAGCAGCCACAGGGCCGGGGAGCTGTTTTTT. Its protein product is CASSHRAGELFF.

The chain couples TRBV27 to TRBJ2-7, with 8 bases fitting TRBD1. Germline V gene data show CDR1 as MNHEY and CDR2 as SMNVEV (reference sequence). The CDR3 contains 14 residues. V gave up 6 bases and J gave up 6 bases; unmatched junction bases: 10. CDR3: CASSQTGEISEQYF. In DNA form, the CDR3 reads TGTGCCAGCAGCCAGACAGGGGAAATAAGCGAGCAGTACTTC.

The CDR3 is CASSVSGLAGVEEQYF. DNA of the CDR3: TGTGCCAGCAGCGTATCGGGACTAGCGGGAGTTGAGGAGCAGTACTTC. The rearrangement links TRBV5-5 to TRBJ2-7, with 14 bases lining up with TRBD2. Looked up from germline, CDR1 is SGHKS and CDR2 is YYEKEE (reference sequence). V was clipped by 4 bases and J by 7 bases; unmatched bases: 10. The CDR3 is 16 amino acids. The full variable domain, in which reference TRBV5-5 and TRBJ2-7 provide the parts outside the CDR3, is DAGVTQSPTHLIKTRGQQVTLRCSPISGHKSVSWYQQVLGQGPQFIFQYYEKEERGRGNFPDRFSARQFPNYSSELNVNALLLGDSALYLCASSVSGLAGVEEQYFGPGTRLTVT.

This clone was detected only a few times. V usage is TRBV6-4 and J usage is TRBJ1-1, with D unresolved. Between the trimmed V and J ends, which lost 3 bases and 1 base, there was a span of 6 bases. The CDR3 sequence is 13 residues long. CDR1 MRHNA and CDR2 SNTAGT come from the germline V gene. CDR3 in DNA: TGTGCCAGCAGTGAGAGTGGGAACACTGAAGCTTTCTTT. Translation: CASSESGNTEAFF.

This chain connects TRBV5-1 to TRBJ1-5; no clear D. This CDR3 spans 15 amino acids. In germline, CDR1 is SGHRS, CDR2 YFSETQ. The ends were cut back, 0 bases at V and 0 bases at J, with 7 bases in the middle. Here the CDR3 DNA reads TGCGCCAGCAGCTTGGGACTTAATAGCAATCAGCCCCAGCATTTT. It yields the protein CASSLGLNSNQPQHF.

This rearrangement joins TRBV12-3 or TRBV12-4 to TRBJ2-1; perhaps TRBD1 as D (6 bases). V lost 6 bases and J lost 8, with 8 bases in between. This CDR3 contains 11 residues. The CDR3 region is CASSRGHEQFF. CDR3 in DNA: TGTGCCAGCAGCAGGGGCCATGAGCAGTTCTTC.

The rearrangement links TRBV30 to TRBJ1-3; TRBD1 matches 8 bases. CDR3 size: 15 residues. The V and J ends lost 0 bases and 3 bases, in that order; junction bases with no gene match: 4. Germline V lookup: CDR1 GTSNPN, CDR2 SVGIG (reference sequence). The DNA of the CDR3 is TGTGCCTGGAGTGTGCCAGGGGGCAATGGAAACACCATATATTTT. This sequence encodes CAWSVPGGNGNTIYF.

The V gene is TRBV3-1 (or the pseudogene TRBV3-2), the J gene TRBJ2-3; 7 bases fit TRBD2. J gave up 4 bases and V 0 bases, and 10 bases lay outside the gene matches. The germline CDR1 and CDR2 sequences are LGHDT and YNNKEL (reference sequence). This CDR3 contains 17 residues. CDR3 region: CASSQELSGMRPDTQYF. CDR3 DNA: TGTGCCAGCAGCCAAGAGCTGAGCGGGATGCGGCCAGATACGCAGTATTTT.